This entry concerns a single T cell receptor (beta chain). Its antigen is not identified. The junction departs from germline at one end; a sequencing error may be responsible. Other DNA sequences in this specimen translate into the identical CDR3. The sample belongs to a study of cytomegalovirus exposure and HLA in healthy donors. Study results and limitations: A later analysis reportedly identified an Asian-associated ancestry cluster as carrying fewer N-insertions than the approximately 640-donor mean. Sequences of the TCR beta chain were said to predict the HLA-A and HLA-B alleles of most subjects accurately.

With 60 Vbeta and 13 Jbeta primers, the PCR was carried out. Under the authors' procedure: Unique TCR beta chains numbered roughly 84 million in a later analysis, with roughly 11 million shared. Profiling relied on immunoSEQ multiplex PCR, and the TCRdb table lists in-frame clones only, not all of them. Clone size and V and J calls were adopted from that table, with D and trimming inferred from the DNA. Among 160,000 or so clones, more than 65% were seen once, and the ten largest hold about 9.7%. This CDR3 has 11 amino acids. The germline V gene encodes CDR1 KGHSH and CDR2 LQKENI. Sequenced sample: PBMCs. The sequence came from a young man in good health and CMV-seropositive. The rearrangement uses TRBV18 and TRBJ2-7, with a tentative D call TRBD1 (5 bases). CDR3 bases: TGTGCCAGTTCACCCGCGACAGAACAGTACTTC. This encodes CASSPATEQYF.